Included here is one T cell receptor (beta chain) sequence, with context. What it binds is not known. Produced via immunoSEQ multiplex PCR; TCRdb's table is partial and in-frame only. The repertoire holds some 21,000 clones, with 89% as singletons. The CDR3 covers 13 residues. Germline CDR1 reads MNHEY; CDR2 reads SVGAGI. The V and J ends lost 10 bases and 7 bases respectively, with 14 bases between them. These data are taken from a study of a mutant IDH1 vaccine in newly diagnosed glioma. Study details: Earlier care involved radiotherapy, temozolomide, or both, and the majority received both. Study conclusions and caveats: Seemingly, pseudoprogression had no relation to changes in the top peripheral T cell clonotypes.

Time point noted: week 11, during vaccination. The vaccine gave 300 ug of a 20-mer mutant IDH1 peptide subcutaneously per dose. This chain joins TRBV6-5 and TRBJ1-6; D uncertain. This specimen consisted of PBMCs, obtained from a glioma patient whose treatment included an IDH1 peptide vaccine. The clonotype comes from a woman aged 35 to 49 with glioma. The CDR3 here is CATQRTENSPLHF. In DNA, the CDR3 is TGTGCCACCCAGAGGACGGAAAATTCACCCCTCCACTTT.